A selection of T cell receptor beta chains follows, all from one sample in a study of blood T cell repertoires in COVID-19. Profiling relied on immunoSEQ multiplex PCR, and the TCRdb table lists in-frame clones only, not all of them. The data show roughly 350,000 clones, 92% seen once. The sequenced sample consisted of PBMCs or T cells enriched from blood (not recorded which). These TCRs come from a woman aged 25 to 39 who had recovered from COVID-19. CDR3s include the opening cysteine and the closing phenylalanine or tryptophan. The order of the fields is V gene, J gene, D gene, clone size, CDR3 DNA, CDR3 protein. D genes are given only for firm matches. Size tells how often a clone was seen (once, few, many) or the class of an expanded clone, and some rows leave it out.

v_call: TRBV6-5
j_call: TRBJ1-2
d_call: -
clone_size: -
cdr3_nt: TGTGCCAGCAGAAGGGGCTATGGCTACACCTTC
cdr3_aa: CASRRGYGYTF

v_call: TRBV19
j_call: TRBJ2-2
d_call: TRBD1
clone_size: -
cdr3_nt: TGTGCCAGCCTTAACAGGGGCCGGAACACCGGGGAGCTGTTTTTT
cdr3_aa: CASLNRGRNTGELFF

v_call: TRBV24-1
j_call: TRBJ2-7
d_call: TRBD2
clone_size: -
cdr3_nt: TGTGCCACCAGTCAGGCGGGAGTTGGCGAGCAGTACTTC
cdr3_aa: CATSQAGVGEQYF

v_call: TRBV5-4
j_call: TRBJ1-1
d_call: TRBD1
clone_size: -
cdr3_nt: TGTGCCAGCAGCGTCGGGACAGGGAGGGGAAAGAACACTGAAGCTTTCTTT
cdr3_aa: CASSVGTGRGKNTEAFF

v_call: TRBV4-3
j_call: TRBJ2-2
d_call: TRBD2
clone_size: -
cdr3_nt: TGCGCCAGCAGCCAAGAAGGGACTAGCGGGAGTCGGACCGGGGAGCTGTTTTTT
cdr3_aa: CASSQEGTSGSRTGELFF

v_call: TRBV30
j_call: TRBJ2-5
d_call: -
clone_size: -
cdr3_nt: TGTGCCTGGAGTGTTCTGGAGACCCAGTACTTC
cdr3_aa: CAWSVLETQYF

v_call: TRBV5-4
j_call: TRBJ2-1
d_call: TRBD1
clone_size: -
cdr3_nt: TGTGCCAGCAGCTTGGACAGGGGAGAGTACAATGAGCAGTTCTTC
cdr3_aa: CASSLDRGEYNEQFF

v_call: TRBV2
j_call: TRBJ2-1
d_call: TRBD2
clone_size: -
cdr3_nt: TGTGCCAGCAGCGTCACTAGCGGGAGTTGGTTCTTC
cdr3_aa: CASSVTSGSWFF

v_call: TRBV29-1
j_call: TRBJ2-7
d_call: TRBD1
clone_size: -
cdr3_nt: TGCAGTGCCCGGACAGGGGCCGTTTCAACGTACGAGCAGTACTTC
cdr3_aa: CSARTGAVSTYEQYF

v_call: TRBV11-2
j_call: TRBJ2-1
d_call: TRBD2
clone_size: -
cdr3_nt: TGTGCCAGCAGCTTCACTAGCGGGGAGCAGTTCTTC
cdr3_aa: CASSFTSGEQFF

v_call: TRBV20-1
j_call: TRBJ2-7
d_call: -
clone_size: -
cdr3_nt: TGCAGTGCCATCCTGGGGAGCGAGCAGTACTTC
cdr3_aa: CSAILGSEQYF

v_call: TRBV19
j_call: TRBJ1-5
d_call: -
clone_size: -
cdr3_nt: TGTGCCAGTAGTATAACGGGAGCACAGCCCCAGCATTTT
cdr3_aa: CASSITGAQPQHF

v_call: TRBV19
j_call: TRBJ1-2
d_call: TRBD1
clone_size: -
cdr3_nt: TGTGCCAGTAGTGCGGACAGGGGAAACTATGGCTACACCTTC
cdr3_aa: CASSADRGNYGYTF

v_call: TRBV5-1
j_call: TRBJ2-6
d_call: TRBD1
clone_size: -
cdr3_nt: TGCGCCAGCAGCTTGGCCGGGACAGCCTCTGGGGCCAACGTCCTGACTTTC
cdr3_aa: CASSLAGTASGANVLTF

v_call: TRBV11-2
j_call: TRBJ2-3
d_call: -
clone_size: -
cdr3_nt: TGTGCCAGCAGCTTAGATCAAACAGATACGCAGTATTTT
cdr3_aa: CASSLDQTDTQYF

v_call: TRBV4-1
j_call: TRBJ1-5
d_call: -
clone_size: -
cdr3_nt: TGCGCCAGCAGCCAAATCGGAAGGGGCCGCGGGAAAAATCAGCCCCAGCATTTT
cdr3_aa: CASSQIGRGRGKNQPQHF

v_call: TRBV15
j_call: TRBJ1-1
d_call: -
clone_size: -
cdr3_nt: TGTGCCACCAGCGGTCAGGGTACAATGAACACTGAAGCTTTCTTT
cdr3_aa: CATSGQGTMNTEAFF

v_call: TRBV12-3/TRBV12-4
j_call: TRBJ1-2
d_call: -
clone_size: -
cdr3_nt: TGTGCCAGCAGTTTGGGGGGGGACTATGGCTACACCTTC
cdr3_aa: CASSLGGDYGYTF

v_call: TRBV27
j_call: TRBJ2-1
d_call: -
clone_size: -
cdr3_nt: TGTGCCAGCAGTTTAGGCCAGAATGTGTTCGAGCAGTTCTTC
cdr3_aa: CASSLGQNVFEQFF

v_call: TRBV2
j_call: TRBJ2-1
d_call: TRBD2
clone_size: -
cdr3_nt: TGTGCCAGCAGAAGAGCGGGGGTTAACTCCTACAATGAGCAGTTCTTC
cdr3_aa: CASRRAGVNSYNEQFF

v_call: TRBV30
j_call: TRBJ2-7
d_call: -
clone_size: -
cdr3_nt: TGTGCCTGGAGTGTATCCGGCGGTTCCTACGAGCAGTACTTC
cdr3_aa: CAWSVSGGSYEQYF

v_call: TRBV7-2
j_call: TRBJ1-3
d_call: -
clone_size: -
cdr3_nt: TGTGCCAGCAGCTTAGGTCCAGGGGCTGGAAACACCATATATTTT
cdr3_aa: CASSLGPGAGNTIYF

v_call: TRBV6-5
j_call: TRBJ2-7
d_call: TRBD2
clone_size: -
cdr3_nt: TGTGCCAGCAGTTGGCAGCGGGACTTCTACGAGCAGTACTTC
cdr3_aa: CASSWQRDFYEQYF

v_call: TRBV2
j_call: TRBJ2-2
d_call: TRBD1
clone_size: -
cdr3_nt: TGTGCCAGCGGGCTACAGGGGGTTAACACCGGGGAGCTGTTTTTT
cdr3_aa: CASGLQGVNTGELFF

v_call: TRBV7-8
j_call: TRBJ1-5
d_call: -
clone_size: once
cdr3_nt: TGTGCCAGCAGCTTGGACTCTCTGGGGCAGCCCCAGCATTTT
cdr3_aa: CASSLDSLGQPQHF

v_call: TRBV7-2
j_call: TRBJ2-5
d_call: TRBD2
clone_size: -
cdr3_nt: TGTGCCAGCAGCTTAGAGCGGGTCCGTCGGGGGGGTGAAAAAGAGACCCAGTACTTC
cdr3_aa: CASSLERVRRGGEKETQYF

v_call: TRBV7-9
j_call: TRBJ2-1
d_call: -
clone_size: few
cdr3_nt: TGTGCCAGCAGCCCCCGCAGGGTTCGGTCCTACAATGAGCAGTTCTTC
cdr3_aa: CASSPRRVRSYNEQFF

v_call: TRBV7-2
j_call: TRBJ2-7
d_call: -
clone_size: once
cdr3_nt: TGTGCCAGCAGTCACACCCACTACGAGCAGTACTTC
cdr3_aa: CASSHTHYEQYF

v_call: TRBV28
j_call: TRBJ2-6
d_call: TRBD1
clone_size: once
cdr3_nt: TGTGCCAGCGACAGGGCTGGGGCCAACGTCCTGACTTTC
cdr3_aa: CASDRAGANVLTF

v_call: TRBV27
j_call: TRBJ2-1
d_call: TRBD1
clone_size: once
cdr3_nt: TGTGCCAGCAGCAGGACAGGCTCCTACAATGAGCAGTTCTTC
cdr3_aa: CASSRTGSYNEQFF

v_call: TRBV5-1
j_call: TRBJ1-4
d_call: -
clone_size: once
cdr3_nt: TGCGCCAGCAGCCCGGACACAACGAGTGAAAAACTGTTTTTT
cdr3_aa: CASSPDTTSEKLFF